The clone carrying this T cell receptor beta chain was counted ten times or more. The antigen remains unidentified. TCRdb keeps only in-frame clones here, not all; method: immunoSEQ multiplex PCR. The repertoire includes around 80,000 clones, under 95% of them detected once, and 8% sits in the top ten. This sample was taken from a study of T cell responses to AZD1222 COVID-19 vaccine. Study-level findings and limits: A reported finding is that nearly half of spike-specific TCRs target unmutated variant regions.

The CDR3 spans 11 residues. CDR1 SGHAT and CDR2 FQDESV come from the germline V gene (reference sequence). Trimming cost V 3 bases and J 8 bases, with 7 bases left between them. This TCR was recovered from an adult who received the AZD1222 COVID-19 vaccine. The V gene is TRBV11-1, the J gene TRBJ1-2, with D tentatively TRBD1 (6 bases). The sequences come from peripheral blood, collected 28 days after the second AZD1222 dose. The CDR3 sequence is CASSFRGGYTF. The CDR3 DNA reads TGTGCCAGCAGCTTCAGGGGAGGCTACACCTTC.